Listed here is a single T cell receptor beta chain. Its specificity is unknown. This CDR3 contains 15 residues. Germline V gene sequence: CDR1 MGHRA, CDR2 YSYEKL. From CD4+ cells came CD45RA+ naive and CD45RA-negative memory subsets. The sample comes from a study of shared clonotypes between healthy human individuals. Study-wide results and limits: Investigators expected sequencing depth to affect clonotype sharing among donors.

An assay was performed, and its level was deep. The repertoire was sequenced with immunoSEQ multiplex PCR; TCRdb's copy has only in-frame clones and lacks some. The table lists some 2.3 million clones, 80% to 95% of them singletons. The chain links TRBV4-1 to TRBJ2-5; TRBD1 might be the D (6 bases). The last part of the DNA fits TRBJ2-7 better; the J call may be wrong. The sample taken for sequencing was naive CD4+ T cells from PBMCs. The subset is: CD45RA+ positively selected. This clonotype originated in a man aged 18-30 years in good health. Some clones in this sample may be carry-over from other donors' samples. CDR3 coding DNA: TGCGCCAGCAGCCAAGCAGGGGCCACTGCGGACGAGCAGTACTTC. Translated: CASSQAGATADEQYF.